This TCR beta chain was sequenced for a study of cytomegalovirus exposure and HLA in healthy donors (TCRdb year 2017). Study-wide context: According to an earlier analysis of several hundred of the donors, 150 million to 200 million T cells yielded roughly 110 million unique TCR beta sequences and 276 Gb of sequence data. Roughly 300 gigabases of sequencing data and tens of millions of unique TCR sequences were included in an early release covering roughly 600 HLA-typed donors. Among the roughly 400 genotyped donors, around 81% belonged to the genetic ancestry cluster associated with self-reported Caucasian donors. The study aimed to test whether cataloging public T cell receptors could reveal signatures of past pathogen exposure. Using immunosequencing, the study profiled T cell repertoires from about 610 subjects and related those repertoires to cytomegalovirus serostatus. In addition to the first cohort of roughly 700 subjects, a separate validation cohort of approximately 130 different subjects was used. The study combined high-throughput TCR immunosequencing, statistical association of individual TCRs with disease status, and machine learning to predict cytomegalovirus infection status. To study patterns of TCR occurrence, a later analysis re-analyzed previously published TCR beta repertoires from several hundred donors and added high-resolution HLA genotyping. Rather than using new phenotypic data, the later analysis identified candidate immune exposures from TCR beta sequences and from how often those sequences occurred across donors. To decide whether each TCR beta V gene segment behaved as functional or pseudogenic, an earlier analysis of nearly 600 of the donors relied on high-throughput TCR beta sequencing. Donor age, sex, ethnicity and CMV serostatus were collected together with the repertoire data. In a later genetic analysis, genome-wide SNP genotypes for about 55% of the 666 donors were used, and that subset was treated as a discovery cohort. Every discovery cohort repertoire had been produced on one sequencing platform. Both class I and class II loci were covered by HLA typing, at four-digit resolution. Typing coverage varied by locus: roughly 620-630 donors for A, B, C, DRB1 and DQB1; roughly 520 for DQA1; over 600 for DPA1; some 470 for DPB1. Roughly five DR-DQ haplotypes were handled as single units for association and clustering because linkage in the cohort was strong. Across some 400 genotyped donors of the cohort, an average of approximately 200,000 unique TCR beta nucleotide sequences per donor were sequenced, and around 20% of those sequences were non-productive.

Of note for this clone: Its antigen is not yet known. No qualities accompany the bases; no much larger clone lies one base away.

Overall study outcomes, separate from this receptor: The cohort was sequenced for TCR beta chains only, and without alpha or paired-chain data the features that could be detected were limited. Because some donors lacked HLA typing at each locus, the association tests relied only on the typed subset. A further reported finding was that TCR beta sequences accurately predicted the HLA-A and HLA-B alleles for most subjects in the first cohort. Broadly in line with IMGT annotations, most TCR beta V segments showed up in productive rearrangements about 90% or about 30% of the time in an earlier analysis of a few hundred of the donors. The classifier was reported to diagnose cytomegalovirus status with high specificity and sensitivity in both the original and validation cohorts. A later genetic analysis associated a missense DCLRE1C variant with V-gene and J-gene trimming of TCR beta chains, and an independent cohort replicated the association. Because counts were too low, about 17 rarely observed V segments, including chromosome 9 orphons, were excluded from the earlier analysis of under 650 of the donors. Presence/absence analyses assumed roughly uniform sequencing depth across donors, an assumption that may not hold. For the cohort, immune exposure information was limited to CMV serostatus. When HLA alleles, especially DR and DQ, strongly co-occurred, attributing TCR associations to individual alleles was difficult. In a later analysis, some 18,000 TCR beta sequences were associated with specific HLA alleles at a false discovery rate of 0.05. Correlated functional status among segregating V segments might reflect linkage disequilibrium, but an unknown experimental factor could not be ruled out. A later analysis found that TCR association rates varied across HLA loci, with DRB1 alleles showing the most associated TCRs and HLA-C alleles the fewest. In a later analysis, HLA-associated TCR beta chains were found to be more clonally expanded and to have lower generation probabilities than equally common non-associated chains. Most CMV-associated TCR beta chains appeared to be HLA-restricted in a later analysis, and the HLA associations seemed to be driven largely by CMV exposure. In vitro tests confirmed that a few of the cytomegalovirus-associated TCR beta chains recognize cytomegalovirus antigens. The study gave a list of 150 to 200 TCR beta chains associated with cytomegalovirus. According to the authors, the approach could potentially be generalized to other disease states and immunological phenotypes. According to a later analysis, parvovirus B19, influenza, CMV and Epstein-Barr virus appeared linked to several top co-occurrence clusters. The sequencing pipeline was judged likely to have produced a cluster of highly shared sequence variants as a technical artifact. The 87-base-pair reads could not distinguish some IMGT-functional V segments, including TRBV6-2 and TRBV6-3, so those segments were excluded. Across donors, most TCR sequences were observed very rarely, whereas some public TCRs were present in many individuals. According to a later genetic analysis, donors in an Asian-associated ancestry cluster had fewer N-insertions in productive TCRs than the roughly 670-donor mean.

The library was obtained by the immunoSEQ multiplex PCR assay. A mixture of 60 forward primers for TCR Vbeta segments and 13 reverse primers for TCR Jbeta segments was used in the multiplex PCR. The CDR3 region of rearranged TCR beta genes was amplified from genomic DNA by a multiplex PCR assay. On the Illumina HiSeq System, the amplified TCR beta libraries were sequenced as 87-base-pair reads. Processing in the source paper ran as follows. A later analysis counted approximately 84 million unique TCR beta chains across the 666 repertoires, and 10 million to 12 million of these chains were shared by at least two donors. To remove PCR and sequencing errors, raw reads were error-corrected and collapsed into unique sequences using a nearest-neighbor algorithm that merged closely related sequences. V, D and J gene segments were assigned by aligning CDR3 sequences to IMGT reference sequences. For a sequence to be retained, a match of at least six nucleotides to both a V gene segment and a J gene segment was required. A rearrangement was called productive if the CDR3 had no stop codons and remained in frame with V and J, and every other rearrangement was called non-productive. Following IMGT convention, CDR3 was defined as the stretch from the second conserved V-encoded cysteine up to the conserved J-encoded phenylalanine. The earlier analysis of around 640 of the donors excluded sequences that lacked an unambiguous match to a single V gene segment. An earlier analysis of almost 600 of the donors classified V segments as functional when productive rearrangements were above 56.7% and as segregating when the standard deviation between donors was above 5%. To diagnose cytomegalovirus status from the catalog of TCR beta chain sequences, a statistical classification framework was built. V and J gene assignment, in a later analysis, came from comparing TCR nucleotide sequences with IMGT/GENE-DB human TR gene sequences. A later analysis assigned CDR3 sequences and most-parsimonious VDJ recombination scenarios with the TCRdist pipeline. In a later analysis, every TCR beta chain was defined by the combination of its CDR3 amino acid sequence and its V-gene family, and reads without a unique V-gene family were dropped. In a later analysis, several hundred highly shared, low-generation-probability nucleotide sequences were removed to address suspected cross-contamination and a sequencing artifact. In a later analysis, a clonal expansion index for each public chain was calculated from normalized within-repertoire ranks of inferred template counts. In a later analysis, generation probabilities were computed with a VDJ recombination model fitted to out-of-frame rearrangements, and the resulting probabilities were checked against IGoR. A later analysis scored TCR-TCR, TCR-HLA and TCR-CMV co-occurrence with hypergeometric tests, applying a repertoire-size bias correction to TCR pairs. False discovery rates were estimated in a later analysis by permuting HLA or CMV assignments 20 times. A later analysis grouped co-occurring TCRs with DBSCAN, adding TCRdist sequence similarity when clustering within HLA-allele-positive subsets. Co-occurrence clustering excluded repertoires with fewer than 30,000 or more than 120,000 public chains, plus five with anomalous nucleotide sharing. In TCRdb, the immuneACCESS table is reduced to in-frame sequences with V and J assigned. These tables do not hold every clone; where another copy was compared, an unresolved V gene accounts for under half, and the others remain unexplained. The V and J calls and clone size come from that table; D and trimming were worked out from the DNA. Counted in this sample were some 150,000 clones; 82% of them appeared once. The ten largest clonotypes hold 3% to 3.5% of the sample.

The cohort comprised 550 to 700 healthy bone marrow donors. At the time of sampling, every cohort member was nominally healthy, though immune exposures that went unrecorded were likely present. The donor tested CMV seronegative, placing the donor among the 350 or so seronegative members of the cohort. A peripheral blood sample was provided by each donor, and peripheral blood mononuclear cells were used for TCR beta sequencing. The Qiagen DNeasy Blood Extraction Kit was used to extract genomic DNA from the blood cell samples. For CDR1 and CDR2, the germline V gene (reference sequence) lists SEHNR and FQNEAQ. From the cysteine through the phenylalanine, the CDR3 covers 14 amino acids. Just CDR3 DNA is preserved here, 42 bases in frame from base 1. V has 5 bases trimmed and J has 5 bases trimmed; junction bases matching no gene number 5.

Sequenced input: PBMCs. This receptor was taken from a male donor in good health and CMV-seronegative. The chain is encoded by TRBV7-9 joined to TRBJ2-1; a stretch of 8 junction bases matches TRBD2. The CDR3 here reads CASSPTTSDNEQFF. In nucleotide form, the sequence is TGTGCCAGCAGCCCAACGACTAGCGACAATGAGCAGTTCTTC.